This T cell receptor (beta chain) appears in the sequencing data of a study of radiotherapy plus CTLA-4 blockade in lung cancer. The germline V gene encodes CDR1 MNHEY and CDR2 SVGAGI. Trimming shortened V by 0 bases and J by 2 bases, and 12 bases separated the two germline ends. CDR3 size: 16 residues. TCRdb keeps only in-frame clones here, not all; method: immunoSEQ multiplex PCR. Of about 60,000 clones in the sample, about 85% were seen once. Points from the study as a whole: In blood, early T cell clone dynamics reportedly predicted response best, together with interferon-beta.

Focal radiation plus CTLA-4 blockade with ipilimumab was administered to patients who had chemo-refractory metastatic non-small-cell lung cancer. Remarks on this clone: What it recognizes is unknown.

The V gene is TRBV6-5, the J gene TRBJ2-3; D is possibly TRBD2 (6 bases). Source: peripheral blood, taken from a patient treated with radiotherapy plus ipilimumab. The receptor comes from a human donor with non-small cell lung cancer who had a partial response to radiotherapy plus ipilimumab. CDR3 loop: CASSYSSRGTTDTQYF. The CDR3 DNA sequence: TGTGCCAGCAGTTACTCGTCGCGCGGGACCACAGATACGCAGTATTTT.